This is a list of T cell receptor beta chains from one sample in a study of T cell clones after liver transplantation. Profiled with immunoSEQ multiplex PCR; TCRdb holds only in-frame clones, not every one. Among 40,000 to 55,000 clones, 86% were seen once, and the ten largest hold 2% to 3%. Material: CD4+ T cells from blood, obtained 24 months after liver transplant. Source of these receptors: a human patient who received a liver transplant. Among the T cells, some may be from the graft donor. CDR3s include the opening cysteine and the closing phenylalanine or tryptophan.

cdr3_aa	j_call	v_call	cdr3_length
CASSEVGTGIYGYTF	TRBJ1-2	TRBV6-1	15
CASRGTAQNTIYF	TRBJ1-3	TRBV25-1	13
CASSYMTGGEQYF	TRBJ2-7	TRBV6-5	13
CALLAGLLNEQFF	TRBJ2-1	TRBV30	13
CASSSTGDEQYF	TRBJ2-7	TRBV7-9	12
CASSSHGGGQPQHF	TRBJ1-5	TRBV6-5	14
CASSMKIRAGGSTDTQYF	TRBJ2-3	TRBV19	18
CASSLNGTPLKLAKNIQYF	TRBJ2-4	TRBV23-1	19
CASSYSYEGAEAFF	TRBJ1-1	TRBV6-5	14
CASSLGTGPYNEQFF	TRBJ2-1	TRBV7-2	15
CASSPSGGNTGELFF	TRBJ2-2	TRBV7-2	15
CASSWGGTPRIGELFF	TRBJ2-2	TRBV6-5	16
CASSRSGGVETQYF	TRBJ2-5	TRBV7-3	14
CASSWTSGDRDTQYF	TRBJ2-3	TRBV11-2	15
CASTAGGLAGYNEQFF	TRBJ2-1	TRBV2	16
CASSPGQGTEAFF	TRBJ1-1	TRBV18	13
CASTAQLRAVSNQPQHF	TRBJ1-5	TRBV5-5	17
CASSRSESPLHF	TRBJ1-6	TRBV6-5	12
CASSFEPNTEAFF	TRBJ1-1	TRBV11-3	13
CASRIDLAGGFEQFF	TRBJ2-1	TRBV11-2	15
CASSARSLTSGANVLTF	TRBJ2-6	TRBV25-1	17
CASSVEEGPMNEQFF	TRBJ2-1	TRBV9	15
CASSQSQVGTDTQYF	TRBJ2-3	TRBV18	15
CASSVTDKGLSGANVLTF	TRBJ2-6	TRBV10-2	18
CASSPLGGAGQGDRKLFF	TRBJ1-4	TRBV7-8	18
CASSPHTAYEQYF	TRBJ2-7	TRBV28	13
CASREGQGMNTEAFF	TRBJ1-1	TRBV6-6	15
CASSFRTDTQYF	TRBJ2-3	TRBV5-1	12
CASSQDPGRNEQFF	TRBJ2-1	TRBV14	14
CASSLVQGGEKLFF	TRBJ1-4	TRBV5-1	14
CASSPGTPAPTDTQYF	TRBJ2-3	TRBV18	16
CASRALAPQETQYF	TRBJ2-5	TRBV28	14
CASKREGSYTF	TRBJ1-2	TRBV6-5	11
CASSPGTGGYTF	TRBJ1-2	TRBV27	12
CASSRISGFGNQPQHF	TRBJ1-5	TRBV27	16
CASRNLAGGQKDTQYF	TRBJ2-3	TRBV2	16
CASSDSSGSGTQYF	TRBJ2-5	TRBV25-1	14
CASSSSSGTRVRNEQFF	TRBJ2-1	TRBV5-1	17
CASASGVGSEKLFF	TRBJ1-4	TRBV7-6	14
CASSYGTANTEAFF	TRBJ1-1	TRBV6-6	14
CASSLGNTGISNQPQHF	TRBJ1-5	TRBV27	17
CASSLDVGTQYF	TRBJ2-3	TRBV5-1	12